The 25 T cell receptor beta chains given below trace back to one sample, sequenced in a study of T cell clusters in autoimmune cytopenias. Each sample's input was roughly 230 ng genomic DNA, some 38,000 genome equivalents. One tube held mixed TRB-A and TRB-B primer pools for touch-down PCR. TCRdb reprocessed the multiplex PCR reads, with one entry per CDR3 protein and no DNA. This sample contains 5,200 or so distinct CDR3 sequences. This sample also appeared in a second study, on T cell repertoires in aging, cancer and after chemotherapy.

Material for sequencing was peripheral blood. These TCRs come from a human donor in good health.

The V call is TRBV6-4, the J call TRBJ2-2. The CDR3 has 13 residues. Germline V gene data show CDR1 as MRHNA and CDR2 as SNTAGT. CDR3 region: CASSDGTTGELFF.

CDR3 amino acids: CASSRGAYAGGNTIYF. The chain is built from TRBV6-1 and TRBJ1-3. The CDR3 consists of 16 residues. Per germline, CDR1 MNHNS and CDR2 SASEGT.

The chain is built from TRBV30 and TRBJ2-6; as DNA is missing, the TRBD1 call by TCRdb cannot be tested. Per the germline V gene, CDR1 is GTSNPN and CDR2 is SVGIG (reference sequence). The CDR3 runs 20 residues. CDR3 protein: CAWSVHRQGGITSGANVLTF.

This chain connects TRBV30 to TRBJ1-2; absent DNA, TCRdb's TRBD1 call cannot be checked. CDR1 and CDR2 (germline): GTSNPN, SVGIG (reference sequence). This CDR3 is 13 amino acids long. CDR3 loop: CAWSPGAGYGYTF.

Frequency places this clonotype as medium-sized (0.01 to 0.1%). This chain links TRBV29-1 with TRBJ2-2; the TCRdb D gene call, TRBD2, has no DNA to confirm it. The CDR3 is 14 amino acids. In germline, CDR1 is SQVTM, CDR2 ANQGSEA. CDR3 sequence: CSVPTSGSPGELFF.

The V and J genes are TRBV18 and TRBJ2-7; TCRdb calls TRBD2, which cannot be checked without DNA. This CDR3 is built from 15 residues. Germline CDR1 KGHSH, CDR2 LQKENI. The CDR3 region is CASSPGTSYSYEQYF.

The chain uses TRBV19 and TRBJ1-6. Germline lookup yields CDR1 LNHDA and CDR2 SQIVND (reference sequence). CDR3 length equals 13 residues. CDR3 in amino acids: CASSIQLNSPLHF.

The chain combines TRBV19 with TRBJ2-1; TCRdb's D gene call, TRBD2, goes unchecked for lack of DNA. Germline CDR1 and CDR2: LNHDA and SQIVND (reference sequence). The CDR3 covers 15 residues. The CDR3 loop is CASRFGLAGVNEQFF.

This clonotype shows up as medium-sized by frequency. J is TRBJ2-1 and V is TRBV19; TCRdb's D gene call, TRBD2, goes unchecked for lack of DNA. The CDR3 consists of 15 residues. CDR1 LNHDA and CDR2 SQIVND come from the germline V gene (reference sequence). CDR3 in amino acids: CASKLVAGGLDEQFF.

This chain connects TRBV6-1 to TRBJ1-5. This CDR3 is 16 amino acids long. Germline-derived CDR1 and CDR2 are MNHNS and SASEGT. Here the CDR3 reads CASSEAAQWVNQPQHF.

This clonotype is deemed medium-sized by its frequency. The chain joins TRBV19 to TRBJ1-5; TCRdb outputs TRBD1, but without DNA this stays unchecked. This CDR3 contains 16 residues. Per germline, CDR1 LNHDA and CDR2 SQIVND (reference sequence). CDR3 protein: CASSMPDRASNQPQHF.

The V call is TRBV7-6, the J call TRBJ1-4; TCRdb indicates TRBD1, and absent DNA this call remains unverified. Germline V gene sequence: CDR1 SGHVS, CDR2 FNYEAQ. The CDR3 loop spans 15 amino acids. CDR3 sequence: CASSLGQASGEKLFF.

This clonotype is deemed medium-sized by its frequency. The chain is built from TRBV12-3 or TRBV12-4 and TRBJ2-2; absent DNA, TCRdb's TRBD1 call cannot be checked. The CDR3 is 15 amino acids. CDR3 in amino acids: CASSLGGGPTGELFF.

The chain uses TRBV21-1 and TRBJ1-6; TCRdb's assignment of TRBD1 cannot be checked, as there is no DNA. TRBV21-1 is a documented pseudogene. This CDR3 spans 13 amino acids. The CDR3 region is CASRGALPATLHF.

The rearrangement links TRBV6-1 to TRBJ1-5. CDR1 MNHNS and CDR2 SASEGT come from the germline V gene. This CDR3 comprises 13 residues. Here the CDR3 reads CASCTFLNQPQHF.

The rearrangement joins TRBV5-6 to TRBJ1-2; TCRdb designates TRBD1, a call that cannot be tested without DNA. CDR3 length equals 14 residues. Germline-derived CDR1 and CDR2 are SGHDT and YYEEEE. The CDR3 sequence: CASSPGTEFRGYTF.

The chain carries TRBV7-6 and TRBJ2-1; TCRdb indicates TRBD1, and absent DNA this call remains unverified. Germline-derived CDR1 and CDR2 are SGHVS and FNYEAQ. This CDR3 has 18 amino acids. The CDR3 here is CASSLGTYGAAYRNEQFF. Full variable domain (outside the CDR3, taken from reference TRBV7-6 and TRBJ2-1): GAGVSQSPRYKVTKRGQDVALRCDPISGHVSLYWYRQALGQGPEFLTYFNYEAQQDKSGLPNDRFSAERPEGSISTLTIQRTEQRDSAMYRCASSLGTYGAAYRNEQFFGPGTRLTVL.

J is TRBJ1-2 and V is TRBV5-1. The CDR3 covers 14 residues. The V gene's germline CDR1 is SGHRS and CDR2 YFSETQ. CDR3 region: CASSLEGNNYGYTF.

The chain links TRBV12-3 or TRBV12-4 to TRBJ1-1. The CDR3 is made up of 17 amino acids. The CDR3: CASSPTALQSLATEAFF.

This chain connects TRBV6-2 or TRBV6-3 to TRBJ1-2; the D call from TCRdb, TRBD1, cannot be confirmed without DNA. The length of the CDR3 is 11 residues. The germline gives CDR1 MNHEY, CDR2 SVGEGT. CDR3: CASSPAGGYTF.

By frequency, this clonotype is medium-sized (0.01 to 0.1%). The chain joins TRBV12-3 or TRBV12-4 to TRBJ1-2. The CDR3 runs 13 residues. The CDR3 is CASSLGTNYGYTF.

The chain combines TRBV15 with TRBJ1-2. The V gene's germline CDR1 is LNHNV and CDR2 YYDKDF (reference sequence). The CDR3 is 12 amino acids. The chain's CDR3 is CATSRGDYGYTF.

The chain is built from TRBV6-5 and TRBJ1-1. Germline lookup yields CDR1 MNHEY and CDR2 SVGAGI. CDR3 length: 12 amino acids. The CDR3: CASSDSTKVAFF.

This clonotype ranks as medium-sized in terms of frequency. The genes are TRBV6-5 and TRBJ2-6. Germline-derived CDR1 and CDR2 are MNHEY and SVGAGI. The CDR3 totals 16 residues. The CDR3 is CASSYSIRSGANVLTF.

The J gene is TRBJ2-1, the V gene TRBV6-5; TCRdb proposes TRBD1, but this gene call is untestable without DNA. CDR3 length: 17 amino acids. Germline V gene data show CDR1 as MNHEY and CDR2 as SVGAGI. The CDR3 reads CASSSRVAGALYNEQFF.